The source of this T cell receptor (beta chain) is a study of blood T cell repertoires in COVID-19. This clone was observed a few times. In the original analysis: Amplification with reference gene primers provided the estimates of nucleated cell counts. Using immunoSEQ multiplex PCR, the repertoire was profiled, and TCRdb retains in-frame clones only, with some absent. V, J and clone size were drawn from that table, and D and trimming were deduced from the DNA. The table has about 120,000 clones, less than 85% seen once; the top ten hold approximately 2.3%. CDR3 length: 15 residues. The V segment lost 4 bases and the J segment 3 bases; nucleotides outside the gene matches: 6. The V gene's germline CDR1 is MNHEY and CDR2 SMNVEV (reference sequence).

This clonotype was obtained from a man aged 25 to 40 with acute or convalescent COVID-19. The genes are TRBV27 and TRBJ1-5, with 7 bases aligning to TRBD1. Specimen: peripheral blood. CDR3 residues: CASSSGGANNQPQHF. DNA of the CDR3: TGTGCCAGCAGTTCAGGGGGAGCAAACAATCAGCCCCAGCATTTT.